One and the same sample provided the 30 T cell receptor beta chains below, sequenced in a study of human T cells and chemical hapten exposure. Documented time point: patch test 1, 2 weeks after DPC sensitization. Treatment meaning: therapeutic diphenylcyclopropenone sensitization with weekly scalp DPC. TCRdb re-analysed the RACE reads in MiXCR, keeping a single row per CDR3 protein. This sample carries roughly 380,000 distinct CDR3 sequences, roughly 5% of them seen once, and the ten largest clones take approximately 2.1%. The starting material was whole blood, obtained in connection with sensitization to the hapten diphenylcyclopropenone (DPC). The receptors were gathered from a woman aged 50 to 60 with alopecia areata. Some clones in this sample may be carry-over from other donors' samples.

The table lists this clonotype with many counts. The gene calls are TRBV5-1 and TRBJ1-6; D unclear. Per the germline V gene, CDR1 is SGHRS and CDR2 is YFSETQ. Trimming removed 0 bases at V and 10 bases at J, with 8 bases between. CDR3 length: 13 amino acids. Here the CDR3 reads CASSLAGTSPLHF. CDR3 bases: TGCGCCAGCAGCTTGGCGGGAACCTCACCCCTCCACTTT. Supplemented by reference TRBV5-1 and TRBJ1-6, the full variable domain reads KAGVTQTPRYLIKTRGQQVTLSCSPISGHRSVSWYQQTPGQGLQFLFEYFSETQRNKGNFPGRFSGRQFSNSRSEMNVSTLELGDSALYLCASSLAGTSPLHFGNGTRLTVT.

This clonotype was seen many times. The chain links TRBV7-2 to TRBJ1-2, with D possibly being TRBD1 (5 bases). Trimming left V 1 base short and J 4 bases short, with 10 bases between. This CDR3 has 14 residues. From germline, CDR1 is SGHTA and CDR2 FQGNSA. Written as DNA, the CDR3 is TGTGCCAGCAGCTTAGGGGTAGGGGTCTATGGCTACACCTTC. Protein sequence: CASSLGVGVYGYTF.

The V call is TRBV29-1, the J call TRBJ1-1, with D possibly matching TRBD1 (5 bases). Germline V gene lookup returns CDR1 SQVTM and CDR2 ANQGSEA. The CDR3 runs to 11 residues. Trimming took off 4 bases at V and 5 bases at J, with 8 bases between the two ends. The CDR3 DNA reads as TGCAGCGTTGTATGGGGGACTGAAGCTTTCTTT. This codes for CSVVWGTEAFF. Filled out from reference TRBV29-1 and TRBJ1-1, the complete variable domain reads SAVISQKPSRDICQRGTSLTIQCQVDSQVTMMFWYRQQPGQSLTLIATANQGSEATYESGFVIDKFPISRPNLTFSTLTVSNMSPEDSSIYLCSVVWGTEAFFGQGTRLTVV.

The chain joins TRBV6-6 to TRBJ1-4; D gene unclear. The V end was cut by 0 bases, the J end by 16 bases, with 15 bases between. Germline V gene sequence: CDR1 MNHNY, CDR2 SVGAGI (reference sequence). The CDR3 extends over 13 amino acids. The CDR3 DNA sequence: TGTGCCAGCAGTTACTCGAGCGGTGAGGTCAAGTTTTTT. Amino acid sequence: CASSYSSGEVKFF.

This clonotype was observed a few times. This sequence joins TRBV19 and TRBJ1-5; 8 positions match TRBD1. The V gene's germline CDR1 is LNHDA and CDR2 SQIVND (reference sequence). The V segment lost 7 bases and the J segment 2 bases; nucleotides outside the gene matches: 4. The CDR3 spans 14 residues. The CDR3 loop is CASTTDRGNQPQHF. DNA of the CDR3: TGTGCCAGTACCACGGACAGGGGCAATCAGCCCCAGCATTTT.

The sample holds a few counts of this clonotype. The chain employs TRBV20-1 and TRBJ2-7; D is perhaps TRBD2 (5 bases). The CDR3 runs to 12 residues. Trimming cost V 6 bases and J 5 bases, with 14 bases left between them. Germline V lookup: CDR1 DFQATT, CDR2 SNEGSKA (reference sequence). This CDR3 reads CSAPFEGNEQYF. CDR3 coding DNA: TGCAGTGCCCCTTTTGAGGGCAACGAGCAGTACTTC.

With regard to this clonotype: A clone one base away is much larger, so this may be a read error. The CDR3 does not close with the conserved phenylalanine or tryptophan, likely indicating a read error. The chain employs TRBV11-2 and TRBJ2-7; possible D gene TRBD1, 5 bases. CDR3 length equals 14 residues. Trimming pared 0 bases from V and 3 bases from J, leaving 9 bases between. Germline lookup yields CDR1 SGHAT and CDR2 FQNNGV. The CDR3 spells CASSLDFRDYEQYL. CDR3 DNA: TGTGCCAGCAGCTTAGATTTCAGGGACTACGAGCAGTACTTA.

This clonotype has a count of ten or more. The chain recombines TRBV6-2 or TRBV6-3 with TRBJ2-3, with a possible D match to TRBD2 (5 bases). V lost 5 bases, J lost 4 bases, and 10 bases lay in between. The germline V gene encodes CDR1 MNHEY and CDR2 SVGEGT. The length of the CDR3 is 13 residues. DNA for the CDR3: TGTGCCAGCAGTCTGAGGGTCCCAGATACGCAGTATTTT. Amino acids: CASSLRVPDTQYF.

This clonotype was counted ten times or more. The rearrangement links TRBV13 to TRBJ2-3; 7 bases line up with TRBD1. The CDR3 totals 15 residues. From germline, CDR1 is PRHDT and CDR2 FYEKMQ (reference sequence). The ends lost 4 bases at V and 0 bases at J; junction bases unmatched: 4. In DNA form, the CDR3 reads TGTGCCAGCAGCTCCCACAGGGGTAGCACAGATACGCAGTATTTT. As protein: CASSSHRGSTDTQYF.

The chain combines TRBV29-1 with TRBJ2-3, with D possibly TRBD2 on 5 matching bases. CDR1 SQVTM and CDR2 ANQGSEA come from the germline V gene. This CDR3 has 14 amino acids. The V end lost 7 bases, the J end lost 3 bases, and 17 bases lay between the germline ends. CDR3 protein: CSAEEGVRTDTQYF. Here the CDR3 DNA reads TGCAGCGCAGAAGAGGGTGTAAGGACAGATACGCAGTATTTT.

The CDR3: CSARAPTRNIQYF. CDR3 DNA: TGCAGTGCTAGGGCTCCTACCCGAAACATTCAGTACTTC. This chain uses TRBV20-1 with TRBJ2-4; D is unresolved. The germline V gene encodes CDR1 DFQATT and CDR2 SNEGSKA (reference sequence). The CDR3 length is 13 residues. V lost 3 bases, J lost 6 bases, and 12 bases lay in between.

In this sample, this clonotype turned up a few times. J is TRBJ2-7 and V is TRBV27, with 10 bases fitting TRBD2. The CDR3 totals 16 residues. Germline V gene lookup returns CDR1 MNHEY and CDR2 SMNVEV (reference sequence). V was pared by 3 bases and J by 4 bases, with 9 bases of the junction left unmatched. The CDR3 loop reads CASSFASGRFRYEQYF. In DNA, the CDR3 is TGTGCCAGCAGTTTCGCTAGCGGGAGATTTAGGTACGAGCAGTACTTC.

The table lists this clonotype with a few counts. The J gene is TRBJ2-1, the V gene TRBV10-3; 8 positions agree with TRBD1. CDR3 length: 14 amino acids. V dropped 2 bases and J dropped 9; count of bases not matched to a gene: 6. In germline, CDR1 is ENHRY, CDR2 SYGVKD. The CDR3 sequence is CAISEGGRGPEQFF. CDR3 DNA: TGTGCCATCAGTGAGGGTGGCAGGGGGCCTGAGCAGTTCTTC.

In its sample, this clonotype was seen many times. The chain has TRBV9 and TRBJ2-1; D might be TRBD1 or TRBD2, each matching 6 bases. The CDR3 has 14 residues. Germline values: CDR1 SGDLS, CDR2 YYNGEE. V shed 4 bases and J shed 3 bases, with 11 bases lying between them. The CDR3 is CASSLGGIYNEQFF. Here the CDR3 DNA reads TGTGCCAGCAGCTTAGGGGGGATCTACAATGAGCAGTTCTTC.

This clonotype was seen repeatedly, ten times or more. V is TRBV6-2 or TRBV6-3 and J is TRBJ1-5; a possible D gene is TRBD1 (5 bases). The CDR3 spans 16 residues. The V end was cut by 0 bases, the J end by 2 bases, with 11 bases between. Germline values: CDR1 MNHEY, CDR2 SVGEGT. CDR3 protein: CASSYSRGRGNQPQHF. The CDR3 coding sequence is TGTGCCAGCAGTTACTCGCGGGGACGGGGCAATCAGCCCCAGCATTTT.

At least ten counts were recorded for this clonotype. The rearrangement links TRBV2 to TRBJ1-1, with unresolved D. Deletions cut 7 bases from V and 0 bases from J, with 9 bases between. The CDR3 has 13 amino acids. Germline V CDR1 and CDR2: SNHLY, FYNNEI. CDR3 coding DNA: TGTGCCAGCAAAGGGTCCATGAACACTGAAGCTTTCTTT. It codes for CASKGSMNTEAFF.

Concerning this clonotype itself: Being one base from a much bigger clone, this may be a read error. Likely a read error: the CDR3 ends without its conserved phenylalanine or tryptophan. This chain joins TRBV29-1 and TRBJ2-4; D gene uncertain. Trimming cost V 5 bases and J 8 bases, with 13 bases left between them. CDR1 and CDR2 (germline): SQVTM, ANQGSEA. The CDR3 is 12 residues long. The CDR3 nucleotides are TGCAGCGTTTCCATAAGGGCGGACATTCAGTACTGC. This gives the protein CSVSIRADIQYC.

At least ten counts were recorded for this clonotype. This chain links TRBV25-1 with TRBJ1-2; possible D gene TRBD1, 5 bases. CDR1 MGHDK and CDR2 SYGVNS come from the germline V gene. The length of the CDR3 is 10 residues. Trimming removed 10 bases at V and 8 bases at J, with 11 bases between. CDR3 residues: CATWGDGYTF. In DNA, the CDR3 is TGTGCCACCTGGGGGGACGGCTACACCTTC.

The rearrangement links TRBV4-2 to TRBJ1-3; D gene uncertain. The CDR3 is 16 amino acids. Germline values: CDR1 LGHNA, CDR2 YNFKEQ. V was trimmed by 0 bases and J by 2 bases, leaving 11 bases between them. The CDR3 spells CASSQDKSGTGNTIYF. The CDR3 DNA follows: TGTGCCAGCAGCCAAGATAAATCGGGAACTGGAAACACCATATATTTT.

Concerning this clonotype: A read error may be the cause here, since a much bigger clone is one base away. The V gene is TRBV9, the J gene TRBJ2-7, with unresolved D. The V gene's germline CDR1 is SGDLS and CDR2 YYNGEE. V was cut by 0 bases and J by 0 bases, with 7 bases left in between. There are 14 residues in the CDR3. DNA of the CDR3: TGTGCCAGCAGCGTAGAGGTTTTCTCCTACGAGCAGTACTTC. As protein: CASSVEVFSYEQYF.

This clonotype was counted only a few times. The chain uses TRBV4-1 and TRBJ2-7; 7 positions match TRBD1. The CDR3 has 12 residues. Germline V gives CDR1 MGHRA, CDR2 YSYEKL. V lost 6 bases and J lost 6; bases outside the gene matches: 5. The CDR3 loop is CASSSNRGEQYF. CDR3 nucleotide sequence: TGCGCCAGCAGTTCAAACAGGGGCGAGCAGTACTTC.

This clonotype was observed many times. V and J are TRBV14 and TRBJ1-1; no clear D. The CDR3 covers 13 residues. Deletions cut 4 bases from V and 0 bases from J, with 6 bases between. Germline V gene sequence: CDR1 SGHDN, CDR2 FVKESK. The CDR3 protein is CASSRTMNTEAFF. CDR3 DNA sequence: TGTGCCAGCAGCCGGACCATGAACACTGAAGCTTTCTTT. The variable domain in full, completed from reference TRBV14 and TRBJ1-1, reads EAGVTQFPSHSVIEKGQTVTLRCDPISGHDNLYWYRRVMGKEIKFLLHFVKESKQDESGMPNNRFLAERTGGTYSTLKVQPAELEDSGVYFCASSRTMNTEAFFGQGTRLTVV.

This clonotype was counted many times. The chain employs TRBV29-1 and TRBJ2-1; D not resolved. This CDR3 region has 12 residues. CDR1 is SQVTM, CDR2 ANQGSEA, per germline. Trimming cost V 1 base and J 10 bases, with 11 bases left between them. The CDR3 DNA is TGCAGCGTTGAAGTTATCGCGGCAGAGCAGTTCTTC. Its protein product is CSVEVIAAEQFF.

This clonotype has a count of ten or more. The chain employs TRBV5-1 and TRBJ2-7; 9 nucleotides align to TRBD1. The CDR3 spans 14 residues. V shed 7 bases, J shed 5 bases, and the junction held 10 bases outside the gene matches. Germline V gene lookup returns CDR1 SGHRS and CDR2 YFSETQ. This CDR3 reads CASGAGQGSHEQYF. DNA of the CDR3: TGCGCCAGCGGGGCTGGACAGGGGTCCCACGAGCAGTACTTC. The variable domain in full, with the rest retrieved from reference TRBV5-1 and TRBJ2-7, is KAGVTQTPRYLIKTRGQQVTLSCSPISGHRSVSWYQQTPGQGLQFLFEYFSETQRNKGNFPGRFSGRQFSNSRSEMNVSTLELGDSALYLCASGAGQGSHEQYFGPGTRLTVT.

This clonotype has a count of ten or more. The chain uses TRBV3-1 and TRBJ2-1; perhaps TRBD2 as D (5 bases). Germline-derived CDR1 and CDR2 are LGHDT and YNNKEL (reference sequence). The CDR3 loop spans 15 amino acids. The germline V and J ends were trimmed by 4 bases and 7 bases, with 17 bases remaining between them. The CDR3 spells CASSPTWAGENEQFF. The CDR3 coding sequence is TGTGCCAGCAGCCCAACCTGGGCCGGGGAGAATGAGCAGTTCTTC.

In its sample, this clonotype was seen many times. The rearrangement joins TRBV9 to TRBJ2-5; D is possibly TRBD1 or TRBD2 (5 bases each). Looked up from germline, CDR1 is SGDLS and CDR2 is YYNGEE. The CDR3 is made up of 14 amino acids. The V end was cut by 2 bases, the J end by 0 bases, with 8 bases between. CDR3 loop: CASSVGTNQETQYF. The CDR3 coding sequence is TGTGCCAGCAGCGTGGGGACCAACCAAGAGACCCAGTACTTC.

The table lists this clonotype with many counts. J is TRBJ2-1 and V is TRBV12-3 or TRBV12-4; TRBD2 aligns across 9 bases. The CDR3 has 18 amino acids. V was pared by 3 bases and J by 7 bases, with 16 bases of the junction left unmatched. The CDR3 protein is CASSFPGASGIVGNEQFF. Written as DNA, the CDR3 is TGTGCCAGCAGTTTCCCCGGGGCTAGCGGGATAGTAGGGAATGAGCAGTTCTTC.

This clonotype was found many times. This sequence joins TRBV9 and TRBJ2-2; weak D call: TRBD2 (5 bases). CDR1 is SGDLS, CDR2 YYNGEE, per germline. The CDR3 is 16 residues long. Deletions cut 0 bases from V and 1 base from J, with 10 bases between. CDR3 DNA: TGTGCCAGCAGCGTAGATCCAGAGGGGAACACCGGGGAGCTGTTTTTT. This codes for CASSVDPEGNTGELFF.

Turning to this clonotype: Since a much larger clone is just one base distant, this may be a read error. The CDR3 carries no conserved terminal phenylalanine or tryptophan, so it likely arises from a read error. CDR3 nucleotides: TGCAGTGCTAGGACCGGGACAGCCTATAATTCACCCCTCCACCTT. Residues: CSARTGTAYNSPLHL. The genes are TRBV20-1 and TRBJ1-6, with 7 bases that match TRBD1. CDR1 DFQATT and CDR2 SNEGSKA come from the germline V gene (reference sequence). With 3 bases clipped from V and 2 bases from J, the junction kept 4 bases outside the gene matches. The CDR3 extends over 15 amino acids.

This clonotype was counted many times. The J gene is TRBJ1-1, the V gene TRBV28; D may be TRBD1 (5 bases). The length of the CDR3 is 13 residues. V shed 4 bases and J shed 4 bases, with 10 bases lying between them. Germline V gives CDR1 MDHEN, CDR2 SYDVKM. Here the CDR3 DNA reads TGTGCCAGCAGTTCCAGGGAGGTCACTGAAGCTTTCTTT. Encoded protein: CASSSREVTEAFF.